One and the same sample provided the 16 T cell receptor beta chains below, sequenced in a study of shared clonotypes between healthy human individuals. Terminally differentiated effector memory CD45RA+ cells were excluded by CCR7 positive selection of CD45RO-negative cells. Some clones are missing from TCRdb's copy, which holds only in-frame ones; the method was immunoSEQ multiplex PCR. This sample has 2 million to 2.5 million clones, with roughly 91% found just once. The sequenced sample was naive CD8+ T cells from PBMCs. These receptor sequences come from a man aged 18 to 30 in good health. Some clones in this sample may be carry-over from other donors' samples.

This chain links TRBV28 with TRBJ1-2, with D unresolved. Trimming shortened V by 5 bases and J by 7 bases, and 17 bases separated the two germline ends. This CDR3 is 14 amino acids long. Looked up from germline, CDR1 is MDHEN and CDR2 is SYDVKM. The CDR3 loop is CASSQLTQPRGYTF. As DNA, the CDR3 is TGTGCCAGCAGTCAGTTGACACAACCGCGTGGCTACACCTTC.

The chain couples TRBV7-9 to TRBJ2-1; D possibly corresponds to TRBD1 (6 bases). Germline assignment: CDR1 SEHNR and CDR2 FQNEAQ (reference sequence). The CDR3 sequence is 16 residues long. Trimming left V 4 bases short and J 2 bases short, with 15 bases between. CDR3 in amino acids: CASSSNRVGTYNEQFF. CDR3 sequence (DNA): TGTGCCAGCAGCTCGAACAGGGTTGGGACCTACAATGAGCAGTTCTTC. Looking up the rest from reference TRBV7-9 and TRBJ2-1 gives the full variable domain: DTGVSQNPRHKITKRGQNVTFRCDPISEHNRLYWYRQTLGQGPEFLTYFQNEAQLEKSRLLSDRFSAERPKGSFSTLEIQRTEQGDSAMYLCASSSNRVGTYNEQFFGPGTRLTVL.

DNA of the CDR3: TGTGCCAGCAGAACCCCGGGACAGGACTATGGCTACACCTTC. Residues: CASRTPGQDYGYTF. The chain joins TRBV13 to TRBJ1-2; 8 bases match TRBD1. The CDR3 runs 14 residues. The trim removed 6 bases at V and 3 bases at J, leaving 6 bases unmatched. Germline loops: CDR1 PRHDT, CDR2 FYEKMQ (reference sequence).

This chain joins TRBV19 and TRBJ1-1, with unresolved D. This CDR3 has 12 residues. Germline V gene sequence: CDR1 LNHDA, CDR2 SQIVND (reference sequence). Trimming took 1 base from V and 7 from J, leaving 7 bases between them. In DNA, the CDR3 is TGTGCCAGTAGTATAGGGCATTATGAAGCTTTCTTT. Amino acid sequence: CASSIGHYEAFF.

The V call is TRBV5-1, the J call TRBJ1-2; D ambiguous. Germline CDR1 reads SGHRS; CDR2 reads YFSETQ. The ends were cut back, 2 bases at V and 4 bases at J, with 12 bases in the middle. The CDR3 runs to 14 residues. CDR3 sequence: CASSLREAGYGYTF. The CDR3 DNA reads TGCGCCAGCAGCTTAAGGGAAGCAGGCTATGGCTACACCTTC.

This chain joins TRBV25-1 and TRBJ1-2; D uncertain. Trimming took 5 bases from V and 3 from J, leaving 10 bases between them. Germline assignment: CDR1 MGHDK and CDR2 SYGVNS. This CDR3 is 13 amino acids long. CDR3 protein: CASSSPLDYGYTF. The DNA of the CDR3 is TGTGCCAGCAGTAGCCCTTTGGACTATGGCTACACCTTC.

The V call is TRBV6-5, the J call TRBJ2-7, with D unresolved. The CDR3 is 15 amino acids. Germline assignment: CDR1 MNHEY and CDR2 SVGAGI. Trimming removed 0 bases at V and 2 bases at J, with 11 bases between. CDR3 loop: CASSYSGDGAYEQYF. In DNA form, the CDR3 reads TGTGCCAGCAGTTACTCAGGAGACGGAGCCTACGAGCAGTACTTC.

The chain recombines TRBV9 with TRBJ2-1; D unclear. The V end lost 4 bases, the J end lost 0 bases, and 17 bases lay between the germline ends. The CDR3 runs to 17 residues. Germline V gene lookup returns CDR1 SGDLS and CDR2 YYNGEE. This chain's CDR3 is CASSSRSVASSYNEQFF. The DNA for the CDR3 is TGTGCCAGCAGCTCACGTTCCGTGGCTAGCTCCTACAATGAGCAGTTCTTC.

The rearrangement links TRBV7-2 to TRBJ2-3; D call uncertain. V dropped 3 bases and J dropped 7 bases, with 11 bases sitting between them. The germline V gene has CDR1 SGHTA and CDR2 FQGNSA. The CDR3 runs 13 residues. The CDR3 bases are TGTGCCAGCAGCTTTGCGAAGGGTCATACGCAGTATTTT. Translation: CASSFAKGHTQYF.

The V and J genes are TRBV29-1 and TRBJ2-7; 10 bases align to TRBD1. V was pared by 0 bases and J by 3 bases, with 5 bases of the junction left unmatched. The CDR3 runs to 15 residues. The germline V gene encodes CDR1 SQVTM and CDR2 ANQGSEA. The CDR3: CSVEDPRTGGYEQYF. In DNA, the CDR3 is TGCAGCGTTGAAGATCCTCGGACAGGGGGCTACGAGCAGTACTTC.

This clone was seen a single time. V and J are TRBV27 and TRBJ2-1; D might be TRBD1 (6 bases). The ends were cut back, 0 bases at V and 5 bases at J, with 17 bases in the middle. Germline V gene data show CDR1 as MNHEY and CDR2 as SMNVEV (reference sequence). CDR3 length: 17 amino acids. The CDR3 coding sequence is TGTGCCAGCAGTTTATCGGTCCGATTAGGGGGTGACAATGAGCAGTTCTTC. The encoded protein is CASSLSVRLGGDNEQFF.

V usage is TRBV28 and J usage is TRBJ2-3, with 12 bases identical to TRBD2. V shed 8 bases, J shed 1 base, and the junction held 13 bases outside the gene matches. Germline CDR1 reads MDHEN; CDR2 reads SYDVKM. CDR3 size: 18 residues. The CDR3 protein is CASAGTSGRRHGTDTQYF. The CDR3 coding sequence is TGTGCCAGCGCGGGTACTAGCGGGAGGAGGCACGGCACAGATACGCAGTATTTT.

V is TRBV2 and J is TRBJ2-1; 12 nucleotides match TRBD2. Germline lookup yields CDR1 SNHLY and CDR2 FYNNEI. This CDR3 spans 17 amino acids. V gave up 0 bases and J gave up 13 bases; unmatched junction bases: 13. This chain's CDR3 is CASSEARPSGRADPQFF. The CDR3 DNA sequence: TGTGCCAGCAGTGAAGCTAGGCCTAGCGGGAGGGCCGACCCCCAGTTCTTC.

The chain is built from TRBV11-2 and TRBJ2-7; D is perhaps TRBD1 or TRBD2 (6 bases each). Germline CDR1 is SGHAT and CDR2 is FQNNGV. V lost 1 base, J lost 3 bases, and 13 bases lay in between. The CDR3 has 15 residues. CDR3 DNA sequence: TGTGCCAGCAGCTTAGTTATAGGGGGGAGCTACGAGCAGTACTTC. Amino acids: CASSLVIGGSYEQYF.

The chain uses TRBV13 and TRBJ2-7; 8 bases agree with TRBD2. The length of the CDR3 is 14 residues. V gave up 6 bases and J gave up 5 bases; unmatched junction bases: 9. Per the germline V gene, CDR1 is PRHDT and CDR2 is FYEKMQ (reference sequence). The CDR3 protein is CASRPSGWGDEQYF. In DNA, the CDR3 is TGTGCCAGCAGACCTAGCGGGTGGGGGGACGAGCAGTACTTC.

This rearrangement joins TRBV27 to TRBJ2-4, with D unresolved. This CDR3 has 16 amino acids. Germline loops: CDR1 MNHEY, CDR2 SMNVEV (reference sequence). The V gene lost 5 bases and the J gene lost 1 base, with 15 bases spanning the gap. The CDR3 DNA is TGTGCCAGCAGTCCGGCCCCCGGGTCGGCCAAAAACATTCAGTACTTC. Protein product: CASSPAPGSAKNIQYF.